This TCR beta chain stems from a study of blood T cells in healthy people across ages. Study-level background: Capture via template switching afforded approximately one barcoded beta molecule per two T cells.

This clonotype was observed a handful of times. As yet, its antigen is unknown. Study results and limitations: Underestimates were what the diversity estimates from one million T cells were considered to be.

The use of a sample-barcoded 5' primer and a J-beta primer mix characterized a second PCR of roughly 7 to 11 cycles. TCRdb processed the 5' RACE reads anew with MiXCR; each CDR3 protein has one entry. The top ten clones hold approximately 29% of a sample with about 670,000 distinct CDR3 sequences, roughly 41% of them seen once. The germline gives CDR1 MNHEY, CDR2 SVGEGT. The CDR3 is 14 amino acids. Trimming took 3 bases from V and 4 from J, leaving 12 bases between them. This sequence originates from an elderly man in good health. Input material: blood. The chain joins TRBV6-2 or TRBV6-3 to TRBJ1-1, with a possible D match to TRBD1 (5 bases). This CDR3 reads CASSYSRAVTEAFF. CDR3 bases: TGTGCCAGCAGTTATAGCAGGGCGGTCACTGAAGCTTTCTTT.